The sample holds many counts of the clone carrying this T cell receptor beta chain. Its antigen is still unknown. The entry originates in a study of Graves' ophthalmopathy and Graves' hyperthyroidism. Study overall: Upon initial diagnosis and before any treatment, peripheral blood was collected.

V was shortened by 5 bases and J by 2 bases, with 12 bases between the two germline ends. Germline V gene lookup returns CDR1 SNHLY and CDR2 FYNNEI. This CDR3 region has 14 residues. RNA transcripts were the source from which TCR beta CDR3 regions were amplified. First-round RT-PCR relied on HTBI primers, and a second-round multiplex PCR came next. TCRdb re-called the multiplex PCR reads through MiXCR, storing one row per CDR3 protein. This table has under 400,000 distinct CDR3 sequences, 15% to 20% appearing once. It was from about 10 ml of fresh peripheral blood that the PBMCs came. Study observations and caveats: The blood repertoire also included most expanded thyroid clonotypes above 0.001 frequency. Separation of ophthalmopathy from stable hyperthyroidism was achieved by a 13-signature model, at around 88% sensitivity and 81.08% specificity.

The specimen was peripheral blood. This receptor was taken from an adult man with Graves' ophthalmopathy. The chain has TRBV2 and TRBJ1-1; maybe TRBD1 (5 bases). The CDR3 coding sequence is TGTGCCAGCAGTAGAGCCCAGGGTAACACTGAAGCTTTCTTT. Translated, it gives CASSRAQGNTEAFF.